The 8 T cell receptor beta chains presented below share a single source sample, sequenced in a study of blood T cells in healthy people across ages. A second PCR of roughly 7 to 11 cycles used a sample-barcoded 5' primer and a J-beta primer mix. TCRdb re-called the 5' RACE reads with MiXCR, one entry per CDR3 protein. The sample includes roughly 1,500,000 distinct CDR3 sequences, 34% of them seen just once. Specimen: blood. All receptors derive from a woman aged 30 to 39 in good health.

This sequence joins TRBV4-1 and TRBJ1-4; perhaps TRBD1 as D (5 bases). Germline CDR1 and CDR2: MGHRA and YSYEKL. The CDR3 sequence is 15 residues long. Trimming shortened V by 4 bases and J by 5 bases, and 14 bases separated the two germline ends. The CDR3 DNA sequence: TGCGCCAGCAGCCGGCTCGGGGAGGGGAATGAAAAACTGTTTTTT. It yields the protein CASSRLGEGNEKLFF.

The genes are TRBV20-1 and TRBJ2-7, with TRBD2 identical over 7 bases. V dropped 1 base and J dropped 8; count of bases not matched to a gene: 2. This CDR3 has 11 amino acids. CDR1 DFQATT and CDR2 SNEGSKA come from the germline V gene (reference sequence). CDR3 nucleotide sequence: TGCAGTGCTAGAGGGGGGGGTCAGCAGTACTTC. Its protein product is CSARGGGQQYF.

The chain employs TRBV7-2 and TRBJ1-5; TRBD1 matches at 9 bases. The germline V gene has CDR1 SGHTA and CDR2 FQGNSA. The CDR3 loop spans 14 amino acids. The junction had 6 bases not matched to a gene; V was cut back by 5 bases and J by 7 bases. The CDR3 protein is CASSPDRGGQPQHF. The CDR3 DNA reads as TGTGCCAGCAGCCCAGACAGGGGGGGACAGCCCCAGCATTTT.

V is TRBV6-1 and J is TRBJ1-4; D possibly corresponds to TRBD1 (6 bases). V lost 2 bases to trimming and J lost 5 bases, with 9 bases between them. This CDR3 has 14 residues. Germline loops: CDR1 MNHNS, CDR2 SASEGT. The CDR3 reads CASSERGLNEKLFF. CDR3 bases: TGTGCCAGCAGTGAACGGGGGCTAAATGAAAAACTGTTTTTT.

The chain links TRBV7-9 to TRBJ2-1, with TRBD2 identical over 15 bases. V gave up 4 bases and J gave up 5 bases; unmatched junction bases: 9. This CDR3 is 18 amino acids long. Germline V CDR1 and CDR2: SEHNR, FQNEAQ (reference sequence). This CDR3 reads CASSSGLAGGRAHNEQFF. In nucleotides, the CDR3 is TGTGCCAGCAGCTCGGGACTAGCGGGAGGAAGGGCACACAATGAGCAGTTCTTC.

V usage is TRBV3-1 and J usage is TRBJ2-5; 7 positions agree with TRBD1. V shed 2 bases, J shed 2 bases, and the junction held 8 bases outside the gene matches. Germline lookup yields CDR1 LGHDT and CDR2 YNNKEL (reference sequence). The CDR3 has 16 residues. The CDR3 DNA reads TGTGCCAGCAGCCAAAGGGGGCTGGTCCTACAAGAGACCCAGTACTTC. Protein product: CASSQRGLVLQETQYF.

This clonotype appeared a few times. V and J are TRBV5-1 and TRBJ2-4, with unresolved D. Trimming cost V 0 bases and J 9 bases, with 10 bases left between them. The length of the CDR3 is 13 residues. Germline loops: CDR1 SGHRS, CDR2 YFSETQ. The CDR3 reads CASSLVPRSIQYF. CDR3 DNA: TGCGCCAGCAGCTTGGTCCCTCGGAGCATTCAGTACTTC.

The rearrangement links TRBV4-1 to TRBJ2-7; the D call may be TRBD1 or TRBD2 (5 bases each). Trimming pared 6 bases from V and 2 bases from J, leaving 20 bases between. Germline-derived CDR1 and CDR2 are MGHRA and YSYEKL. This CDR3 is 16 amino acids long. CDR3 loop: CASRLSGTHAAYEQYF. CDR3 coding DNA: TGCGCCAGCAGGCTATCCGGGACCCATGCCGCCTACGAGCAGTACTTC.